The 27 T cell receptor beta chains given below trace back to one sample, sequenced in a study of CD8+ T cells in alopecia areata. Markers including CD4, CD8alpha, NKG2D and NKG2ACE guided sorting of pooled cutaneous lymph node cells. cDNA prepared by RNA extraction and subsequent reverse transcription served as the template for sequencing. Profiling relied on immunoSEQ multiplex PCR, and the TCRdb table lists in-frame clones only, not all of them. The data show roughly 260,000 clones, with none appearing a single time. The material sequenced was CD4+ T cells sorted from a lymph node. These receptors were collected from a C3H/HeJ mouse with alopecia areata. The strain bears MHC haplotype H2-k.

This clone has a handful of counts. Gene names and germline refer to mouse. The read ends 4 residues before the CDR3 terminus; that terminus is restored from the germline J gene. This sample includes further DNA sequences coding for the same CDR3. The rearrangement uses TRBV13-1 and TRBJ1-2, with TRBD1 matching over 7 bases. Germline CDR1 is NSHNY and CDR2 is SYGAGN. Germline trimming cut 0 bases from V and 2 bases from J; bases unmatched to any gene: 4. CDR3 length: 15 residues. CDR3 sequence reads: CASSDAGGRNSDYTF. The CDR3 DNA, read in part, is TGTGCCAGCAGTGATGCAGGGGGGAGGAACTCC.

A note on this clone: These gene names are mouse names. The DNA ends 4 residues before the CDR3 does, and the rest of the CDR3 is filled in from the germline J gene. The chain carries TRBV1 and TRBJ2-3; D possibly corresponds to TRBD1 (6 bases). CDR1 is NSQYPW and CDR2 is LRSPGD in the germline V gene (reference sequence). The CDR3 covers 15 residues. V shed 2 bases and J shed 1 base, with 10 bases lying between them. CDR3 bases read: TGCACCTGCAGTGCAAACAGGGACGGTGCAGAA. It yields the protein CTCSANRDGAE. The full CDR3 sequence reads CTCSANRDGAETLYF.

This clone was found a few times. Mouse gene names apply. The DNA ends 4 residues before the CDR3 does, and the rest of the CDR3 is filled in from the germline J gene. The V call is TRBV12-1, the J call TRBJ1-2, with TRBD1 matching over 7 bases. This CDR3 has 15 amino acids. Germline CDR1 is SGHSN and CDR2 is HYEKVE. Trimming removed 1 base from V and 4 bases from J; junction bases left unmatched: 8. This CDR3 reads CASSLSRDRASDYTF. The DNA read from the CDR3 is TGTGCCAGCTCTCTGAGCCGCGACAGGGCCTCC.

The table lists this clone with a few counts. Gene labels here are mouse ones. The read terminates 4 residues before the CDR3 end, so the remaining end is supplied by the germline J gene. Additional DNA sequences in this sample encode the identical CDR3. The rearrangement joins TRBV17 to TRBJ1-1; TRBD1 aligns across 7 bases. The CDR3 is 14 amino acids. CDR1 is MNHDT and CDR2 is YYDKIL in the germline V gene. With 1 base clipped from V and 1 base from J, the junction kept 0 bases outside the gene matches. This CDR3 reads CASSRGQGNTEVFF. CDR3 DNA (partial): TGTGCTAGCAGTAGAGGACAGGGGAACACA.

With respect to this clone: Gene names are the mouse ones. Read sequence stops 4 residues before the CDR3 end, and the germline J gene provides the missing end. The same CDR3 arises from other DNA sequences in this sample as well. This sequence joins TRBV5 and TRBJ2-2; D remains unclear. Trimming took off 6 bases at V and 0 bases at J, with 5 bases between the two ends. Germline V CDR1 and CDR2: LGHNA, YNLKQL (reference sequence). This CDR3 is built from 13 residues. The CDR3 region is CASSPTNTGQLYF. The CDR3 DNA, read in part, is TGTGCCAGCAGTCCCACAAACACCGGG.

About this clone itself: Gene names follow the mouse nomenclature. The sequence runs out 4 residues before the end of the CDR3; the remainder is reconstructed from the germline J gene. Different DNA sequences within this sample yield the same CDR3. V and J are TRBV13-2 and TRBJ1-1, with a possible D match to TRBD1 (6 bases). Deletions cut 5 bases from V and 2 bases from J, with 7 bases between. Germline CDR1 and CDR2: NNHNN and SYGAGS (reference sequence). The CDR3 has 12 residues. CDR3 DNA, as far as it was read: TGTGCCAGCGGGGGACATAACACA. Translated, it gives CASGGHNT. The whole CDR3 sequence reads CASGGHNTEVFF.

This clone has just a few counts. The listed genes are named as in mouse. The read ends 4 residues before the CDR3 terminus; that terminus is restored from the germline J gene. V and J are TRBV19 and TRBJ1-2; D perhaps matches TRBD1 (5 bases). V was clipped by 1 base and J by 3 bases, with 7 bases between them. The germline gives CDR1 FNHDT, CDR2 SITEND (reference sequence). The CDR3 spans 13 residues. The CDR3 loop reads CASSISGYSDYTF. Incomplete CDR3 DNA: TGTGCCAGCAGTATATCAGGGTACTCC. Full variable domain (remainder filled in from reference TRBV19 and TRBJ1-2): GGIITQTPKFLIGQEGQKLTLKCQQNFNHDTMYWYRQDSGKGLRLIYYSITENDLQKGDLSEGYDASREKKSSFSLTVTSAQKNEMAVFLCASSISGYSDYTFGSGTRLLVI.

Turning to this clone: Any gene name here is a mouse gene name. Read coverage stops 4 residues before the CDR3 terminus; the germline J gene supplies the remainder. The V gene is TRBV19, the J gene TRBJ2-7, with 8 bases fitting TRBD2. The germline CDR1 and CDR2 sequences are FNHDT and SITEND (reference sequence). This CDR3 contains 14 residues. The CDR3 here is CASSIRDWTYEQYF. The part of the CDR3 DNA that was read is TGTGCCAGCAGTATCCGGGACTGGACATAT. Looking up the rest from reference TRBV19 and TRBJ2-7 gives the full variable domain: GGIITQTPKFLIGQEGQKLTLKCQQNFNHDTMYWYRQDSGKGLRLIYYSITENDLQKGDLSEGYDASREKKSSFSLTVTSAQKNEMAVFLCASSIRDWTYEQYFGPGTRLTVL.

The table lists this clone with a few counts. Germline and genes: mouse. The CDR3 is cut off 4 residues early in the read; its end comes from the germline J gene. This chain links TRBV13-3 with TRBJ2-3, with 9 nucleotides matching TRBD2. This CDR3 has 13 amino acids. In germline, CDR1 is NNHDY, CDR2 SYVADS. Losses at the gene ends were 8 bases for V and 3 bases for J; bases not matched to a gene: 4. The CDR3 loop is CASTGTGAETLYF. The CDR3 bases that were read are TGTGCCAGTACCGGGACTGGGGCAGAA.

This clone was seen a few times. These gene names are mouse names. CDR3 DNA (partial): TGCACCTGCAGTGCAGAGGGACAGGGGGTTAACTATGCT. This gives the protein CTCSAEGQGVNYA. The full CDR3 is CTCSAEGQGVNYAEQFF. J is TRBJ2-1 and V is TRBV1; 11 nucleotides match TRBD1. The CDR3 end is not reached by the read, which stops 4 residues before it; the germline J gene fills it in. V dropped 0 bases and J dropped 0; count of bases not matched to a gene: 1. CDR1 is NSQYPW and CDR2 is LRSPGD in the germline V gene (reference sequence). The CDR3 covers 17 residues.

This clone was observed a handful of times. Mouse names are used for the genes. The CDR3 is cut off 4 residues early in the read; its end comes from the germline J gene. Distinct nucleotide sequences in the sample also encode this CDR3. The chain uses TRBV13-2 and TRBJ2-3; 12 nucleotides agree with TRBD2. CDR3 length: 17 amino acids. V trimming: 1 base; J trimming: 1 base; junction bases outside the gene matches: 4. In germline, CDR1 is NNHNN, CDR2 SYGAGS (reference sequence). The sequenced part of the CDR3 DNA is TGTGCCAGCGGTGATCCCGGACTGGGGGGGGGTGCAGAA. Translation gives CASGDPGLGGGAE. The full CDR3 protein reads CASGDPGLGGGAETLYF.

This clone was found a few times. All gene names here are mouse names. The read gets to within 4 residues of the CDR3 end, and the germline J gene fills in the rest. The V and J genes are TRBV1 and TRBJ2-2, with D possibly being TRBD1 (5 bases). The CDR3 has 14 amino acids. Trimming stripped 6 bases from V and 0 bases from J, with 8 bases between. Germline CDR1 NSQYPW, CDR2 LRSPGD (reference sequence). The CDR3 spells CTCRTASNTGQLYF. The part of the CDR3 DNA that was read is TGCACCTGCAGGACAGCCTCAAACACCGGG.

Concerning this clone itself: Gene labels here are mouse ones. The CDR3 end falls 4 residues outside the read, so it is completed with the germline J gene. The chain combines TRBV5 with TRBJ2-5, with D unresolved. Per germline, CDR1 LGHNA and CDR2 YNLKQL (reference sequence). This CDR3 is built from 13 residues. The part of the CDR3 DNA that was read is TGTGCCAGCAGCCAAGATCACAAAGAC. Translating gives CASSQDHKD. The complete CDR3 reads CASSQDHKDTQYF.

This clone occurred a few times. The gene names here belong to mouse. Coverage ceases 3 residues before the CDR3 finishes, and the germline J gene fills in the end. V is TRBV19 and J is TRBJ1-6; 8 nucleotides agree with TRBD1. TRBJ1-6 is an open reading frame, and its role is uncertain. The CDR3 is 13 amino acids. V shed 4 bases and J 11 bases; nucleotides not matched to a gene: 5. From germline, CDR1 is FNHDT and CDR2 SITEND (reference sequence). The CDR3 DNA, read in part, is TGTGCCAGCAGTCAGGGGGCGCCGACGCCC. Its translation: CASSQGAPTP. The whole CDR3 protein reads CASSQGAPTPLYF.

As to this clone: Each gene name is a mouse one. The CDR3 bases that were read are TGTGCCAGCGGTGATGCCCTGGGGGGGCTCTAT. Encoded protein: CASGDALGGLY. The complete CDR3 protein is CASGDALGGLYEQYF. The V and J genes are TRBV13-2 and TRBJ2-7; 10 positions match TRBD2. The CDR3 is cut off 4 residues early in the read; its end comes from the germline J gene. Unmatched junction bases numbered 3, after V lost 0 bases and J lost 3 bases. CDR1 is NNHNN and CDR2 is SYGAGS in the germline V gene (reference sequence). This CDR3 comprises 15 residues.

This clone was seen a handful of times. Mouse names are used for the genes. The CDR3 extends 4 residues past the end of the read, so its final part is completed from the germline J gene. The chain links TRBV5 to TRBJ1-1, with a tentative D call TRBD1 (5 bases). Trimming left V 1 base short and J 4 bases short, with 10 bases between. The CDR3 covers 14 residues. The germline V gene has CDR1 LGHNA and CDR2 YNLKQL (reference sequence). The CDR3 loop reads CASSQVGEGTEVFF. The DNA read from the CDR3 is TGTGCCAGCAGCCAAGTAGGGGAAGGCACA.

The sample holds a few counts of this clone. Mouse gene names and germline throughout. The read comes to an end 4 residues before the CDR3 does, leaving the germline J gene to fill in the end. The chain recombines TRBV13-2 with TRBJ2-5; D is undetermined. The CDR3 has 10 amino acids. CDR1 NNHNN and CDR2 SYGAGS come from the germline V gene (reference sequence). CDR3 DNA (partial): TGTGCCAGCGGGAGGGAC. It yields the protein CASGRD. In full, the CDR3 reads CASGRDTQYF.

This clone was recorded a few times. Each gene name is a mouse one. Coverage ceases 4 residues before the CDR3 finishes, and the germline J gene fills in the end. The genes are TRBV13-1 and TRBJ2-2; D is perhaps TRBD1 (6 bases). The V end lost 4 bases, the J end lost 3 bases, and 10 bases lay between the germline ends. The CDR3 loop spans 14 amino acids. CDR1 and CDR2 from the germline V gene are NSHNY and SYGAGN. The CDR3 loop reads CASSPHRDTGQLYF. Incomplete CDR3 DNA: TGTGCCAGCAGTCCTCACAGGGACACCGGG.

The table lists this clone with a few counts. Genes and germline are mouse. Read coverage stops 4 residues before the CDR3 terminus; the germline J gene supplies the remainder. The V and J genes are TRBV5 and TRBJ1-1, with D perhaps TRBD1 (5 bases). There are 14 residues in the CDR3. Germline V lookup: CDR1 LGHNA, CDR2 YNLKQL (reference sequence). V was trimmed by 4 bases and J by 0 bases, leaving 9 bases between them. The DNA read from the CDR3 is TGTGCCAGCAGCCTCGTCAGGGCAAACACA. Translated: CASSLVRANT. The full CDR3 protein is CASSLVRANTEVFF.

The table lists this clone with a few counts. Gene names are the mouse ones. The read stops 4 residues short of the end of the CDR3; the missing end is completed from the germline J gene. Distinct nucleotide sequences in the sample also encode this CDR3. The chain has TRBV19 and TRBJ1-1; D is undetermined. Per germline, CDR1 FNHDT and CDR2 SITEND (reference sequence). The V end lost 0 bases, the J end lost 0 bases, and 3 bases lay between the germline ends. CDR3 length: 13 residues. The CDR3 sequence is CASSIAQNTEVFF. The sequenced part of the CDR3 DNA is TGTGCCAGCAGTATAGCTCAGAACACA.

This clone occurred many times. Gene names follow the mouse nomenclature. The missing CDR3 end, 4 residues past where the read stops, is filled in from the germline J gene. This sample also contains other DNA sequences that code for the same CDR3. The rearrangement uses TRBV13-1 and TRBJ1-2, with D perhaps TRBD1 (5 bases). The CDR3 totals 14 residues. Trimming left V 0 bases short and J 0 bases short, with 6 bases between. Germline loops: CDR1 NSHNY, CDR2 SYGAGN. The DNA read from the CDR3 is TGTGCCAGCAGTGATGGCAGGGCAAACTCC. Its protein product is CASSDGRANS. The full CDR3 is CASSDGRANSDYTF.

This clone was recorded at least ten times. Gene and germline names: mouse. Sequencing ends 4 residues short of the CDR3 end; the germline J gene provides the rest. This sample also contains other DNA sequences that code for the same CDR3. This chain joins TRBV13-1 and TRBJ2-3; 7 bases align to TRBD2. Germline lookup yields CDR1 NSHNY and CDR2 SYGAGN. V dropped 0 bases and J dropped 0; count of bases not matched to a gene: 1. The CDR3 extends over 15 amino acids. The CDR3 DNA, read in part, is TGTGCCAGCAGTGATGTGGGGGGTAGTGCAGAA. This translates into CASSDVGGSAE. The CDR3, in full, reads CASSDVGGSAETLYF.

In its sample, this clone was seen a few times. Genes and germline come from the mouse. The read ends 4 residues early relative to the CDR3; the germline J gene fills the gap. The same CDR3 is also encoded by other DNA sequences in this sample. This chain uses TRBV5 with TRBJ2-5, with D hard to call. V was shortened by 0 bases and J by 2 bases, with 9 bases between the two germline ends. CDR1 is LGHNA and CDR2 is YNLKQL in the germline V gene (reference sequence). The CDR3 spans 15 residues. CDR3 protein: CASSQERDIQDTQYF. CDR3 DNA, as far as it was read: TGTGCCAGCAGCCAAGAACGAGACATCCAAGAC.

On this clone: Genes and germline come from the mouse. The read gets to within 4 residues of the CDR3 end, and the germline J gene fills in the rest. The chain is built from TRBV31 and TRBJ2-1; 11 bases agree with TRBD2. Germline assignment: CDR1 GKSSPN and CDR2 SITVG. Trimming at V came to 3 bases and at J to 1 base, leaving 2 bases not matched to a gene. The CDR3 spans 15 residues. The sequenced part of the CDR3 DNA is TGTGCCTGGAGGGGACTGGGGGAGAACTATGCT. It yields the protein CAWRGLGENYA. From start to end, the CDR3 is CAWRGLGENYAEQFF.

This clone came up a few times. Mouse names are used for the genes. The read stops 4 residues short of the end of the CDR3; the missing end is completed from the germline J gene. The chain has TRBV19 and TRBJ2-2, with D perhaps TRBD1 (6 bases). The V gene lost 5 bases and the J gene lost 1 base, with 15 bases spanning the gap. This CDR3 contains 16 residues. CDR1 and CDR2 (germline): FNHDT, SITEND (reference sequence). CDR3: CASRPWDTGNTGQLYF. The CDR3 bases that were read are TGTGCCAGCAGACCCTGGGACACGGGAAACACCGGG.

This clone was observed a handful of times. Gene names are the mouse ones. The read falls 4 residues short of the CDR3 end, and the missing part is taken from the germline J gene. The identical CDR3 is also encoded by other nucleotide sequences in the sample. The gene calls are TRBV1 and TRBJ2-7; 7 bases are a match to TRBD2. Germline loops: CDR1 NSQYPW, CDR2 LRSPGD (reference sequence). This CDR3 spans 13 amino acids. V trimming: 3 bases; J trimming: 3 bases; junction bases outside the gene matches: 2. The CDR3 bases that were read are TGCACCTGCAGTGCGGGGACTGTCTAT. It codes for CTCSAGTVY. The entire CDR3 protein reads CTCSAGTVYEQYF.

This clone has a handful of counts. Gene names are mouse gene names. The missing CDR3 end, 4 residues past where the read stops, is filled in from the germline J gene. Other nucleotide sequences in the sample specify the same CDR3. V gene TRBV19 combines with J gene TRBJ2-5; D unclear. This CDR3 is built from 12 residues. The ends were cut back, 5 bases at V and 0 bases at J, with 4 bases in the middle. Per germline, CDR1 FNHDT and CDR2 SITEND (reference sequence). CDR3 region: CASSRNQDTQYF. The CDR3 bases that were read are TGTGCCAGCAGCAGAAACCAAGAC. Combining the CDR3 with reference TRBV19 and TRBJ2-5 gives the whole variable domain GGIITQTPKFLIGQEGQKLTLKCQQNFNHDTMYWYRQDSGKGLRLIYYSITENDLQKGDLSEGYDASREKKSSFSLTVTSAQKNEMAVFLCASSRNQDTQYFGPGTRLLVL.